Below, 28 T cell receptor beta chains from the same sample are listed, as sequenced in a study of OX40 agonist ivuxolimab in advanced cancers. Here immunoSEQ multiplex PCR was the method, and the copy in TCRdb shows in-frame clones only, minus some. The sample contains 50,000 to 70,000 clones, roughly 84% of which appear only once. This specimen consisted of CD4+ or CD8+ T cells sorted from blood, obtained in a trial of the OX40 agonist ivuxolimab. These receptors all stem from an adult with an advanced solid tumor such as melanoma, head and neck, liver or kidney cancer.

This sequence joins TRBV6-1 and TRBJ1-5, with D unclear. Deletions cut 7 bases from V and 6 bases from J, with 13 bases between. There are 13 residues in the CDR3. Per germline, CDR1 MNHNS and CDR2 SASEGT. The CDR3 coding sequence is TGTGCCAGCAAGGACTCTGTAGGTCAGCCCCAGCATTTT. It translates to CASKDSVGQPQHF.

This clone has only a few counts. The chain's CDR3 is CASSLDRGGVGTEAFF. The DNA of the CDR3 is TGTGCCAGCAGCTTGGACAGGGGTGGGGTGGGCACTGAAGCTTTCTTT. The rearrangement joins TRBV7-2 to TRBJ1-1; 9 bases fit TRBD1. The CDR3 is made up of 16 amino acids. Germline loops: CDR1 SGHTA, CDR2 FQGNSA. The trim removed 3 bases at V and 4 bases at J, leaving 9 bases unmatched.

The V call is TRBV6-1, the J call TRBJ1-1, with D possibly TRBD1 on 5 matching bases. V gave up 8 bases and J gave up 6 bases, with 10 bases separating them. The CDR3 runs to 11 residues. Germline V gene lookup returns CDR1 MNHNS and CDR2 SASEGT. Here the CDR3 DNA reads TGTGCCAGCCGGGGGTTCGCTGAAGCTTTCTTT. Encoded protein: CASRGFAEAFF.

This clone came up once. The chain employs TRBV5-5 and TRBJ2-7, with no clear D. Germline V gene sequence: CDR1 SGHKS, CDR2 YYEKEE (reference sequence). The CDR3 contains 12 residues. Trimming took off 1 base at V and 1 base at J, with 3 bases between the two ends. CDR3 region: CASSLFSYEQYF. CDR3 nucleotide sequence: TGTGCCAGCAGCTTGTTTTCCTACGAGCAGTACTTC.

This sequence joins TRBV6-5 and TRBJ2-7; D may be TRBD2 (6 bases). V dropped 3 bases and J dropped 1 base, with 13 bases sitting between them. The germline CDR1 and CDR2 sequences are MNHEY and SVGAGI. This CDR3 is 15 amino acids long. The CDR3 region has the DNA TGTGCCAGCAGTTATAATAGTGGGGGGTCCTACGAGCAGTACTTC. As protein: CASSYNSGGSYEQYF.

The rearrangement uses TRBV7-2 and TRBJ2-1; TRBD2 matches 8 bases. Germline lookup yields CDR1 SGHTA and CDR2 FQGNSA. The V gene end was trimmed by 2 bases and the J gene end by 4 bases; junction bases not matched to a gene: 7. The CDR3 is 16 amino acids. The CDR3, as DNA: TGTGCCAGCAGCTTAAGAAACCGGGGGGGTTACAATGAGCAGTTCTTC. This encodes CASSLRNRGGYNEQFF.

The chain is built from TRBV6-1 and TRBJ2-3; 8 bases map to TRBD1. V trimming: 0 bases; J trimming: 4 bases; junction bases outside the gene matches: 3. The CDR3 is made up of 15 amino acids. From germline, CDR1 is MNHNS and CDR2 SASEGT. CDR3 residues: CASSEADRAADTQYF. In DNA form, the CDR3 reads TGTGCCAGCAGTGAAGCGGACAGGGCGGCAGATACGCAGTATTTT.

In its sample, this clone was seen once. The V gene is TRBV4-1, the J gene TRBJ1-1; D uncertain. The germline V and J ends were trimmed by 0 bases and 7 bases, with 15 bases remaining between them. The CDR3 is 15 amino acids. Germline CDR1 reads MGHRA; CDR2 reads YSYEKL. CDR3 sequence reads: CASSQEGKGADEAFF. The DNA for the CDR3 is TGCGCCAGCAGCCAAGAAGGGAAAGGTGCAGATGAAGCTTTCTTT.

The chain links TRBV5-5 to TRBJ1-2; 9 nucleotides agree with TRBD1. Germline CDR1 is SGHKS and CDR2 is YYEKEE (reference sequence). V dropped 4 bases and J dropped 7; count of bases not matched to a gene: 8. The CDR3 length is 14 residues. Here the CDR3 DNA reads TGTGCCAGCAGCGCCCGGACAGGGGAGCTTGGCTACACCTTC. Its translation is CASSARTGELGYTF.

J is TRBJ1-1 and V is TRBV11-2; 12 nucleotides line up with TRBD1. Germline V gene sequence: CDR1 SGHAT, CDR2 FQNNGV. The ends lost 2 bases at V and 5 bases at J; junction bases unmatched: 15. This CDR3 is built from 19 residues. The CDR3 DNA reads TGTGCCAGCAGCTTATGGTCCCAAGGGACAGGGGGCCCCGGGACTGAAGCTTTCTTT. It is translated as CASSLWSQGTGGPGTEAFF.

The V gene is TRBV7-2, the J gene TRBJ2-7; D assignment may be TRBD1 or TRBD2 (6 bases each). Trimming pared 5 bases from V and 4 bases from J, leaving 9 bases between. Germline assignment: CDR1 SGHTA and CDR2 FQGNSA. This CDR3 is built from 12 residues. Here the CDR3 reads CASSGGGYEQYF. The CDR3 nucleotides are TGTGCCAGCAGCGGAGGGGGATACGAGCAGTACTTC.

This chain connects TRBV2 to TRBJ2-6, with 9 bases identical to TRBD1. The V and J ends lost 6 bases and 0 bases, in that order; junction bases with no gene match: 6. In germline, CDR1 is SNHLY, CDR2 FYNNEI. The CDR3 has 17 residues. The CDR3 region is CASRTGQGNSGANVLTF. For the CDR3, the DNA is TGTGCCAGCAGAACGGGACAGGGAAACTCTGGGGCCAACGTCCTGACTTTC.

The rearrangement uses TRBV10-3 and TRBJ1-3; 9 positions match TRBD1. After removal of 2 bases from V and 0 bases from J, the junction contained 11 bases not matched to a gene. Germline values: CDR1 ENHRY, CDR2 SYGVKD. The CDR3 is 19 residues long. The CDR3, as DNA: TGTGCCATCAGTGAGCAAACCGGGACAGGGATAGGCTCTGGAAACACCATATATTTT. This encodes CAISEQTGTGIGSGNTIYF.

This clone has only a few counts. This chain joins TRBV28 and TRBJ1-6; 8 bases are shared with TRBD1. The V gene's germline CDR1 is MDHEN and CDR2 SYDVKM. The CDR3 is made up of 14 amino acids. Unmatched junction bases numbered 4, after V lost 3 bases and J lost 9 bases. Here the CDR3 reads CASSFLQGASPLHF. In DNA, the CDR3 is TGTGCCAGCAGTTTCCTGCAGGGGGCTTCACCCCTCCACTTT.

The chain carries TRBV9 and TRBJ2-1; unclear D gene. The germline V gene encodes CDR1 SGDLS and CDR2 YYNGEE. This CDR3 has 15 amino acids. V lost 0 bases and J lost 7, with 14 bases in between. The CDR3 DNA reads TGTGCCAGCAGCGTAGGTGCGACGACCGAAAATGAGCAGTTCTTC. Protein: CASSVGATTENEQFF.

The chain employs TRBV5-6 and TRBJ1-5; D gene uncertain. Germline CDR1 reads SGHDT; CDR2 reads YYEEEE. V lost 1 base and J 7 bases, leaving 6 bases between the germline ends. The CDR3 has 12 amino acids. The CDR3 coding sequence is TGTGCCAGCAGCTTGTGGAACCAGCCCCAGCATTTT. Translated, it gives CASSLWNQPQHF.

This rearrangement joins TRBV19 to TRBJ2-1, with a tentative D call TRBD1 (5 bases). This CDR3 is 16 amino acids long. Trimming stripped 4 bases from V and 1 base from J, with 14 bases between. Germline assignment: CDR1 LNHDA and CDR2 SQIVND (reference sequence). CDR3 residues: CASSKQDRASYNEQFF. The CDR3 DNA reads TGTGCCAGTAGTAAACAAGACAGAGCTTCCTACAATGAGCAGTTCTTC.

The rearrangement uses TRBV7-6 and TRBJ2-3; 8 positions agree with TRBD1. CDR3 length equals 15 residues. Trimming removed 5 bases from V and 1 base from J; junction bases left unmatched: 5. Germline assignment: CDR1 SGHVS and CDR2 FNYEAQ. The CDR3 sequence: CASSRGQGGTDTQYF. The CDR3 nucleotides read TGTGCCAGCAGCCGAGGACAGGGTGGCACAGATACGCAGTATTTT.

In its sample, this clone was seen once. The chain recombines TRBV27 with TRBJ1-5; D possibly corresponds to TRBD1 (5 bases). The CDR3 loop spans 14 amino acids. V was clipped by 1 base and J by 7 bases, with 11 bases between them. Germline CDR1 reads MNHEY; CDR2 reads SMNVEV (reference sequence). CDR3 nucleotide sequence: TGTGCCAGCAGTTTATATGGGGGAGGGCAGCCCCAGCATTTT. Residues: CASSLYGGGQPQHF.

For the CDR3, the DNA is TGTGCCAGCAGGGGGACAGGGGTGAGAGGGGCCAACGTCCTGACTTTC. Translation gives CASRGTGVRGANVLTF. The chain joins TRBV27 to TRBJ2-6; TRBD1 matches at 10 bases. The CDR3 spans 16 residues. V was clipped by 6 bases and J by 4 bases; unmatched bases: 6. Looked up from germline, CDR1 is MNHEY and CDR2 is SMNVEV (reference sequence).

The chain recombines TRBV4-1 with TRBJ2-7; 9 positions match TRBD1. J was trimmed by 4 bases and V by 2 bases; bases with no gene match: 9. From germline, CDR1 is MGHRA and CDR2 YSYEKL. This CDR3 comprises 16 residues. Written as DNA, the CDR3 is TGCGCCAGCAGCCAACCCGGGACAGGGTATACGTACGAGCAGTACTTC. This gives the protein CASSQPGTGYTYEQYF.

This clone is a singleton in its sample. V is TRBV4-3 and J is TRBJ1-6; D uncertain. V lost 1 base and J 14 bases, leaving 12 bases between the germline ends. The CDR3 loop spans 13 amino acids. The germline V gene encodes CDR1 LGHNA and CDR2 YSLEER. The CDR3 nucleotides read TGCGCCAGCAGCCAAGTTGGGAGAAGTACCCTCCACTTT. This translates into CASSQVGRSTLHF.

The chain joins TRBV7-9 to TRBJ1-1; D remains ambiguous. The CDR3 extends over 13 amino acids. Trimming removed 2 bases from V and 1 base from J, with 5 bases in between. Germline V lookup: CDR1 SEHNR, CDR2 FQNEAQ (reference sequence). The CDR3 coding sequence is TGTGCCAGCAGCTTAAACCAGAACACTGAAGCTTTCTTT. This gives the protein CASSLNQNTEAFF. Filled out from reference TRBV7-9 and TRBJ1-1, the complete variable domain reads DTGVSQNPRHKITKRGQNVTFRCDPISEHNRLYWYRQTLGQGPEFLTYFQNEAQLEKSRLLSDRFSAERPKGSFSTLEIQRTEQGDSAMYLCASSLNQNTEAFFGQGTRLTVV.

The genes are TRBV30 and TRBJ2-7; D is ambiguous. Germline-derived CDR1 and CDR2 are GTSNPN and SVGIG (reference sequence). V gave up 4 bases and J gave up 7 bases, with 11 bases separating them. CDR3 size: 11 residues. The CDR3 spells CAWNSLMEQYF. DNA for the CDR3: TGTGCCTGGAATTCCCTGATGGAGCAGTACTTC.

This chain joins TRBV7-2 and TRBJ1-5; no firm D call. V lost 5 bases, J lost 3 bases, and 14 bases lay in between. The CDR3 is made up of 15 amino acids. Germline CDR1 SGHTA, CDR2 FQGNSA. DNA of the CDR3: TGTGCCAGCAGCCTCGGGGTGGGTTTCAATCAGCCCCAGCATTTT. Amino acid sequence: CASSLGVGFNQPQHF.

The chain uses TRBV12-5 and TRBJ1-2; D is perhaps TRBD1 (5 bases). The V gene's germline CDR1 is LGHNT and CDR2 FRNRAP. The V and J ends lost 6 bases and 4 bases respectively, with 12 bases between them. This CDR3 spans 13 amino acids. CDR3 protein: CASGGRTLYGYTF. CDR3 sequence (DNA): TGTGCTAGTGGGGGACGGACCCTCTATGGCTACACCTTC.

This clone was found once. V is TRBV18 and J is TRBJ2-7; 9 nucleotides line up with TRBD2. V gave up 4 bases and J gave up 7 bases; unmatched junction bases: 5. Germline V CDR1 and CDR2: KGHSH, LQKENI. The CDR3 spans 13 residues. The CDR3, as DNA: TGTGCCAGCTCACAGGGACTAGCATGGGAGCAGTACTTC. Translating gives CASSQGLAWEQYF.

This chain connects TRBV19 to TRBJ2-1, with D hard to call. The CDR3 is made up of 11 amino acids. The V gene's germline CDR1 is LNHDA and CDR2 SQIVND (reference sequence). Trimming pared 4 bases from V and 8 bases from J, leaving 6 bases between. This chain's CDR3 is CASSKLYEQFF. The CDR3 region has the DNA TGTGCCAGTAGTAAACTGTATGAGCAGTTCTTC.